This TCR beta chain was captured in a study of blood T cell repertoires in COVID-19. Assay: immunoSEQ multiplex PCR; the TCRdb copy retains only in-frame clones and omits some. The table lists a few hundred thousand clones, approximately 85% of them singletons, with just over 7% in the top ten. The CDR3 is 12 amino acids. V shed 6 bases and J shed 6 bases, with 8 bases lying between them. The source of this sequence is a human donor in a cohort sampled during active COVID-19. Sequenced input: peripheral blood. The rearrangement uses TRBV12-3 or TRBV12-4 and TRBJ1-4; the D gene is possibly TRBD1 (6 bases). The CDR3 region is CASRSGDEKLFF. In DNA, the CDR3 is TGTGCCAGCAGATCAGGGGATGAAAAACTGTTTTTT.